These 3 T cell receptor beta chains came from one sample sequenced in a study of shared clonotypes between healthy human individuals. Repertoires were generated with immunoSEQ multiplex PCR, while TCRdb's copy carries only in-frame clones and drops some. The repertoire holds about a million clones, with about 80% as singletons. The sample comprised memory CD4+ T cells from PBMCs. The subset is: CD45RA-negative fraction. The receptors stem from a man younger than 30 in good health. Some clones in this sample may be carry-over from other donors' samples.

V and J are TRBV5-4 and TRBJ2-1; possible D gene TRBD2, 5 bases. Germline loops: CDR1 SGHNT, CDR2 YYREEE (reference sequence). CDR3 size: 14 residues. Trimming took off 4 bases at V and 0 bases at J, with 8 bases between the two ends. CDR3 region: CASSPTSSYNEQFF. CDR3 DNA: TGTGCCAGCAGCCCCACTAGCTCCTACAATGAGCAGTTCTTC.

The chain employs TRBV28 and TRBJ1-4; 7 bases are a match to TRBD1. The V gene end was trimmed by 4 bases and the J gene end by 5 bases; junction bases not matched to a gene: 13. CDR1 and CDR2 (germline): MDHEN, SYDVKM. This CDR3 comprises 17 residues. CDR3 amino acids: CASSSLLSTGKNEKLFF. CDR3 DNA sequence: TGTGCCAGCAGTTCCCTACTCTCGACAGGGAAAAATGAAAAACTGTTTTTT.

This rearrangement joins TRBV27 to TRBJ2-1; D could derive from TRBD1 or TRBD2 (6 bases each). Trimming took 7 bases from V and 1 from J, leaving 14 bases between them. Germline V gene data show CDR1 as MNHEY and CDR2 as SMNVEV (reference sequence). This CDR3 spans 15 amino acids. The CDR3 protein is CASKEGGRSYNEQFF. The CDR3 DNA is TGTGCCAGCAAGGAAGGGGGGAGATCCTACAATGAGCAGTTCTTC.